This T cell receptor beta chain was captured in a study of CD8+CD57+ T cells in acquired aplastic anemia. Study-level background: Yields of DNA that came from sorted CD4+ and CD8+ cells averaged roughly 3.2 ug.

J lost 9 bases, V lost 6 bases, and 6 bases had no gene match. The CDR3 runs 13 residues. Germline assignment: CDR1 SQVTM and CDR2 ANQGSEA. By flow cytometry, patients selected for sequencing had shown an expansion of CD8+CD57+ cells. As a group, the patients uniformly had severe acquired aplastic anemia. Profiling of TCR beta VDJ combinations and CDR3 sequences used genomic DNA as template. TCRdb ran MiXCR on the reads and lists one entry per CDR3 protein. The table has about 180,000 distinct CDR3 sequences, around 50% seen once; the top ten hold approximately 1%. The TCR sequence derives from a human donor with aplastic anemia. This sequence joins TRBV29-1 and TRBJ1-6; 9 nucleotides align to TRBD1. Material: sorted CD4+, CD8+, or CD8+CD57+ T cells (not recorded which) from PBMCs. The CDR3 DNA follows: TGCAGCGTCAAAACGGGACAGGGTTCACCCCTCCACTTT. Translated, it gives CSVKTGQGSPLHF.